The clone carrying this T cell receptor (beta chain) was observed a handful of times. The antigen is not known. The junction and the germline gene differ at one end; a read error may be behind it. The germline gives CDR1 MGHRA, CDR2 YSYEKL. The CDR3 totals 17 residues. Using a constant-region primer together with ProtoScript II reverse transcriptase, TCR beta cDNA was made from approximately 0.55 ug of total RNA. It was through three nested multiplex PCR rounds of slightly modified ARM-PCR that TCR beta libraries arose. The opening two PCR rounds, around 11 cycles each, paired TRBV1-TRBV30 forward primers with a C-beta reverse primer. One entry per CDR3 protein results from TCRdb running MiXCR on the multiplex PCR reads. The sample contains 200,000 or so distinct CDR3 sequences, about 61% of which appear only once. It was unsorted whole blood that yielded blood RNA, and germline DNA was also extracted.

These data are taken from a study of tumor-infiltrating lymphocytes in primary liver carcinoma. Turning to the study itself: Through surgical resection, the patients' primary liver carcinoma was treated. Maximum tumor diameters ranged from about 4 to 10 cm, stage T1-T3 N0M0. About 3.65 to 7.13 million productive TCRbeta reads were obtained from the samples, with similar numbers across tissue types.

Study-wide points: Tumor tissue displayed a significantly greater top-250-clone fraction than blood (p = 0.039).

The sequenced sample was peripheral blood. V is TRBV4-1 and J is TRBJ2-1; 7 bases fit TRBD2. The sequence was obtained from an older woman with primary liver carcinoma and hepatitis B virus infection. The CDR3 here is CTSSQDSASGLLAEQFF. CDR3 nucleotides: TGCACCAGCAGCCAAGATAGCGCTAGCGGCCTCCTCGCTGAGCAGTTCTTC.